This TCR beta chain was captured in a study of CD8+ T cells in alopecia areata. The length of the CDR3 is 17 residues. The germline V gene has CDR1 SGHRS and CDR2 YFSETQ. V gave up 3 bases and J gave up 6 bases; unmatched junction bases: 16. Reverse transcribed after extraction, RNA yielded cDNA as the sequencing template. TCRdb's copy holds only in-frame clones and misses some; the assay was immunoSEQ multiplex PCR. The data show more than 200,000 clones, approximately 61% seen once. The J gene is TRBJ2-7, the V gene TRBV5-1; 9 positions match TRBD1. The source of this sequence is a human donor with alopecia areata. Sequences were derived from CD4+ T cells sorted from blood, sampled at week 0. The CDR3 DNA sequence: TGCGCCAGCAGCTGGAGCACGACCGGGACAGGGCGCCTCGAGCAGTACTTC. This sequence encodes CASSWSTTGTGRLEQYF.